Following are 14 T cell receptor beta chains from one sample sequenced in a study of control samples from healthy donors and cancer patients. Produced via immunoSEQ multiplex PCR; TCRdb's table is partial and in-frame only. Of about 120,000 clones listed, around 88% are singletons. The sequenced sample was blood. These receptors all come from a man aged 40-49 years in good health.

The chain combines TRBV7-9 with TRBJ1-6; perhaps TRBD1 as D (5 bases). The CDR3 covers 17 residues. The V gene lost 1 base and the J gene lost 0 bases, with 10 bases spanning the gap. Germline CDR1 reads SEHNR; CDR2 reads FQNEAQ (reference sequence). The CDR3 DNA reads TGTGCCAGCAGCTTAGTTTGGGGGAGCTCCTATAATTCACCCCTCCACTTT. Translating gives CASSLVWGSSYNSPLHF.

DNA of the CDR3: TGCGCCAGCAGCGTCTCCGGGACAGTGGGGTCTGGAAACACCATATATTTT. This codes for CASSVSGTVGSGNTIYF. The genes are TRBV5-1 and TRBJ1-3; TRBD1 matches 7 bases. With V trimmed by 4 bases and J by 1 base, 11 bases remained unmatched. In germline, CDR1 is SGHRS, CDR2 YFSETQ. The CDR3 totals 17 residues.

In this sample, this clone turned up a few times. The genes are TRBV24-1 and TRBJ1-5; D uncertain. Per germline, CDR1 KGHDR and CDR2 SFDVKD. Trimming cost V 3 bases and J 3 bases, with 8 bases left between them. CDR3 size: 14 residues. CDR3 in amino acids: CATSDRQPNQPQHF. DNA of the CDR3: TGTGCCACCAGTGATAGACAACCCAATCAGCCCCAGCATTTT.

V is TRBV5-6 and J is TRBJ2-3; D unresolved. CDR3 length equals 16 residues. Trimming removed 1 base from V and 0 bases from J, with 12 bases in between. The germline gives CDR1 SGHDT, CDR2 YYEEEE. This CDR3 reads CASSLRYLTSTDTQYF. The CDR3, as DNA: TGTGCCAGCAGCTTGAGGTACCTTACTAGCACAGATACGCAGTATTTT. Together with reference TRBV5-6 and TRBJ2-3, the CDR3 gives the full variable domain: DAGVTQSPTHLIKTRGQQVTLRCSPKSGHDTVSWYQQALGQGPQFIFQYYEEEERQRGNFPDRFSGHQFPNYSSELNVNALLLGDSALYLCASSLRYLTSTDTQYFGPGTRLTVL.

The V and J genes are TRBV30 and TRBJ2-7, with TRBD1 matching 8 bases. The CDR3 sequence is 15 residues long. Germline V gene data show CDR1 as GTSNPN and CDR2 as SVGIG (reference sequence). J gave up 7 bases and V 2 bases, and 13 bases lay outside the gene matches. The chain's CDR3 is CAWSNLGQGKQEQYF. In DNA form, the CDR3 reads TGTGCCTGGAGTAACCTTGGACAGGGAAAACAAGAGCAGTACTTC.

V gene TRBV6-5 combines with J gene TRBJ1-2, with 7 bases matching TRBD1. Germline lookup yields CDR1 MNHEY and CDR2 SVGAGI. CDR3 length equals 15 residues. With 0 bases clipped from V and 6 bases from J, the junction kept 7 bases outside the gene matches. CDR3 sequence reads: CASSYSAGGRHGYTF. The CDR3 DNA reads as TGTGCCAGCAGTTACTCGGCAGGGGGGAGGCATGGCTACACCTTC.

This clone was recorded only once. This chain joins TRBV25-1 and TRBJ1-1; D is ambiguous. The CDR3 is made up of 11 amino acids. V was clipped by 3 bases and J by 3 bases, with 2 bases between them. The germline V gene encodes CDR1 MGHDK and CDR2 SYGVNS. CDR3 in DNA: TGTGCCAGCAGTGAGCACACTGAAGCTTTCTTT. This translates into CASSEHTEAFF.

The chain joins TRBV19 to TRBJ1-5; no clear D. The germline CDR1 and CDR2 sequences are LNHDA and SQIVND (reference sequence). The CDR3 extends over 12 amino acids. V gave up 3 bases and J gave up 6 bases, with 6 bases separating them. The CDR3 here is CASSMRTQPQHF. The CDR3 DNA reads as TGTGCCAGTAGTATGAGGACTCAGCCCCAGCATTTT.

The chain couples TRBV5-4 to TRBJ1-1; weak D call: TRBD1 (6 bases). V was cut by 4 bases and J by 1 base, with 14 bases left in between. Germline CDR1 and CDR2: SGHNT and YYREEE (reference sequence). This CDR3 contains 15 residues. CDR3 residues: CASSPSTGKNTEAFF. Here the CDR3 DNA reads TGTGCCAGCAGCCCGTCTACAGGGAAGAACACTGAAGCTTTCTTT.

This clone was seen once. This chain connects TRBV2 to TRBJ1-4; D gene unclear. Germline CDR1 is SNHLY and CDR2 is FYNNEI. The CDR3 extends over 14 amino acids. The germline V and J ends were trimmed by 6 bases and 8 bases, with 16 bases remaining between them. The CDR3 DNA reads TGTGCCAGCAGCCCCCGGGAAATTTACGAAAAACTGTTTTTT. Translating gives CASSPREIYEKLFF.

As DNA, the CDR3 is TGCGCCAGCAGCCCGGACAGATTCACTGAAGCTTTCTTT. Its translation: CASSPDRFTEAFF. The chain combines TRBV10-1 with TRBJ1-1; maybe TRBD1 (6 bases). The germline CDR1 and CDR2 sequences are WNHNN and SYGVQD (reference sequence). This CDR3 spans 13 amino acids. The V end lost 6 bases, the J end lost 4 bases, and 12 bases lay between the germline ends.

J is TRBJ1-2 and V is TRBV3-1 (or the pseudogene TRBV3-2); TRBD1 aligns across 8 bases. The CDR3 length is 15 residues. CDR1 is LGHDT and CDR2 is YNNKEL in the germline V gene (reference sequence). V shed 4 bases, J shed 0 bases, and the junction held 4 bases outside the gene matches. The CDR3 nucleotides read TGTGCCAGCAGCCGACAGGGGCTTACTAACTATGGCTACACCTTC. The encoded protein is CASSRQGLTNYGYTF.

The chain is built from TRBV21-1 and TRBJ2-4; the table's TRBD2 call for D was not verified on the DNA. TRBV21-1 is classified as a pseudogene. This CDR3 spans 17 amino acids. DNA of the CDR3: TGTGCCAGCAGTTCCCGAGGTATAGCGGTAGCCAAAAACATTCAGTACTTC. Amino acid sequence: CASSSRGIAVAKNIQYF.

The chain carries TRBV24-1 and TRBJ2-3; 7 nucleotides match TRBD2. CDR1 and CDR2 (germline): KGHDR, SFDVKD. With V trimmed by 0 bases and J by 2 bases, 19 bases remained unmatched. The CDR3 runs 21 residues. The CDR3 DNA is TGTGCCACCAGTGATTTGCACGTTCCGGGCGGGGACTACGGGGACACAGATACGCAGTATTTT. Protein sequence: CATSDLHVPGGDYGDTDTQYF.